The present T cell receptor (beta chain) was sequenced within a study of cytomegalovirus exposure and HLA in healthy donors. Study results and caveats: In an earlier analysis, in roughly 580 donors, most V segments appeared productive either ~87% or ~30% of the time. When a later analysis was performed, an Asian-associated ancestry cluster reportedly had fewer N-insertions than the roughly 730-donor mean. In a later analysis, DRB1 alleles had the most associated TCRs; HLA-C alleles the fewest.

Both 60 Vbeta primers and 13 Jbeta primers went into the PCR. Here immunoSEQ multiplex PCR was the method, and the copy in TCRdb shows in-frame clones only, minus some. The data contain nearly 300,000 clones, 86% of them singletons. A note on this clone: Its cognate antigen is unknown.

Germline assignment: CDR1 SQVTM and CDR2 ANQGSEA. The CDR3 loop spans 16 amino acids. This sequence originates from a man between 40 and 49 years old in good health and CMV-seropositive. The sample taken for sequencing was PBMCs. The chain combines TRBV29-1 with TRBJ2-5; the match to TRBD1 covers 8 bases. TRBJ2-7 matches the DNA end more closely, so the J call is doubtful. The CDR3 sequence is CSVPAKKTGDPYEQYF. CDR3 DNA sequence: TGCAGCGTCCCCGCCAAAAAGACAGGGGACCCCTACGAGCAGTACTTC.